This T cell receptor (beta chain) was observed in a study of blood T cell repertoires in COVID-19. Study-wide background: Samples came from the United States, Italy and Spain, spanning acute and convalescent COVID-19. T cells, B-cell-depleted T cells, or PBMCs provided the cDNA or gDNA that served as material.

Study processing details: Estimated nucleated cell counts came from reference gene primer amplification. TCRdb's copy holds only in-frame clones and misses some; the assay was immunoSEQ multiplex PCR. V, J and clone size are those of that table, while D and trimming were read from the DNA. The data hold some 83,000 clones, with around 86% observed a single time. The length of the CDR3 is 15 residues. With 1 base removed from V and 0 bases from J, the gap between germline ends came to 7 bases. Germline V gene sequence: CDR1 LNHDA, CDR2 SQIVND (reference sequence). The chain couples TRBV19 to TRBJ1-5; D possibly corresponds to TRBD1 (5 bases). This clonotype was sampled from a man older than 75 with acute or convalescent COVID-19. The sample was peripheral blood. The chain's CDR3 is CASSIARASNQPQHF. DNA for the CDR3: TGTGCCAGTAGTATAGCCAGGGCTAGCAATCAGCCCCAGCATTTT.